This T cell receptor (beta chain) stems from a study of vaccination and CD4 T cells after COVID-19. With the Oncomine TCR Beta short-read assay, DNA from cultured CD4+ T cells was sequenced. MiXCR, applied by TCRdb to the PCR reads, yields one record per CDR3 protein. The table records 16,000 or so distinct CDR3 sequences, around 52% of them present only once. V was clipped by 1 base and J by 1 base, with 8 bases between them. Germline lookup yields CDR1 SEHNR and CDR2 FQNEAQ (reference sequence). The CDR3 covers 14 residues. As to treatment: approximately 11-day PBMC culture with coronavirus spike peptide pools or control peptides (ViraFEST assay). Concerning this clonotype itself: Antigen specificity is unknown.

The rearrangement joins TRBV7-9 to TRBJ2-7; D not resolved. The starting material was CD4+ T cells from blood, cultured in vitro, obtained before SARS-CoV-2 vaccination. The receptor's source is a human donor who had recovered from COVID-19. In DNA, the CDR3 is TGTGCCAGCAGCTTAGGTCCAAGGTCCTACGAGCAGTACTTC. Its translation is CASSLGPRSYEQYF.